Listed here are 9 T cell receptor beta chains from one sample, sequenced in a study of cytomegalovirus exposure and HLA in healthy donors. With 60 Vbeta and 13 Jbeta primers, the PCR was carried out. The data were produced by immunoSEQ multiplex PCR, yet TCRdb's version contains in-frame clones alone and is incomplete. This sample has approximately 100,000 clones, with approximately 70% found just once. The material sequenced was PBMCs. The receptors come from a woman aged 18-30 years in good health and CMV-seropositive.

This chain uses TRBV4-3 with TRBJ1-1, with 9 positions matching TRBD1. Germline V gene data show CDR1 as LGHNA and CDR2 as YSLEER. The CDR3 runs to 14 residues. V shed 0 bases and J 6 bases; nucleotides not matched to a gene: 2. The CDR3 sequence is CASSQETGGAEAFF. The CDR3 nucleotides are TGCGCCAGCAGCCAAGAGACAGGGGGAGCTGAAGCTTTCTTT.

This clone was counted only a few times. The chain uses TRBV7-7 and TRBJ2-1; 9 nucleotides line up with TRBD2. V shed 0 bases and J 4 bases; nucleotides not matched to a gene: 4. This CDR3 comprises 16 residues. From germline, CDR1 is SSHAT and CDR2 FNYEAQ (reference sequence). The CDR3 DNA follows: TGTGCCAGCAGCTTAGCGCTAAGCGGGAGGTACAATGAGCAGTTCTTC. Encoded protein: CASSLALSGRYNEQFF.

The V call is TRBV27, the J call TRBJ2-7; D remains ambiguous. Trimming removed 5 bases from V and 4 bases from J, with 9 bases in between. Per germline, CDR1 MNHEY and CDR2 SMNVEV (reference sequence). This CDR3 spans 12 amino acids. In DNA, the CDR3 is TGTGCCAGCAGTCCCGACTTTTACGAGCAGTACTTC. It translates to CASSPDFYEQYF.

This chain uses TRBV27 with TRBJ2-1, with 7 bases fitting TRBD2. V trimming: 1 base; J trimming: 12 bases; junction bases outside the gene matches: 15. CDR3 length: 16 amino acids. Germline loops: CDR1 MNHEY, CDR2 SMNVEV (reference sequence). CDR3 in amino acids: CASSLYPGRGDGVQFF. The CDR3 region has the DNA TGTGCCAGCAGTTTATATCCGGGGAGGGGAGATGGGGTGCAGTTCTTC.

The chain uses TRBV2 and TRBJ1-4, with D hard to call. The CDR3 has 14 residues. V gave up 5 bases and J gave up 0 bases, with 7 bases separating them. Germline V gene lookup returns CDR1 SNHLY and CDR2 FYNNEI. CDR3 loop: CASSSQSTNEKLFF. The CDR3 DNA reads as TGTGCCAGCAGTTCACAGTCAACTAATGAAAAACTGTTTTTT.

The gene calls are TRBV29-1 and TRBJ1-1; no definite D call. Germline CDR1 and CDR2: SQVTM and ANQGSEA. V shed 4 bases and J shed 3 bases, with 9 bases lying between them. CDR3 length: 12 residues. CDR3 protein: CSVGRRDTEAFF. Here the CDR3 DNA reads TGCAGCGTTGGTCGGCGGGACACTGAAGCTTTCTTT.

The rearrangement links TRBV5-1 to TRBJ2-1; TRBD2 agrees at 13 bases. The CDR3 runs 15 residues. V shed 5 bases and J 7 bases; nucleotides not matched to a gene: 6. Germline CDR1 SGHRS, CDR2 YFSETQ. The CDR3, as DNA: TGCGCCAGCAGACCTGGGACTAGCGGGACGAATGAGCAGTTCTTC. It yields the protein CASRPGTSGTNEQFF.

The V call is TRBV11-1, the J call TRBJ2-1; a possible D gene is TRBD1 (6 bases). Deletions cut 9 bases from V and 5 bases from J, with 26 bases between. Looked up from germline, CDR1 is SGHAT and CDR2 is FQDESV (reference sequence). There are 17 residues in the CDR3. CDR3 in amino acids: CASRAVIGGYGHNEQFF. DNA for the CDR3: TGTGCCAGTAGGGCGGTGATTGGGGGCTACGGCCACAATGAGCAGTTCTTC.

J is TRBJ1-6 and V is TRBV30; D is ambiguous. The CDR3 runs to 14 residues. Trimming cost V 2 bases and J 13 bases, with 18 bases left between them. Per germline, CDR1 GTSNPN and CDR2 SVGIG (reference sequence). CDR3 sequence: CAWSILRGKFPLHF. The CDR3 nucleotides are TGTGCCTGGAGTATACTCCGAGGGAAATTCCCCCTCCACTTT.